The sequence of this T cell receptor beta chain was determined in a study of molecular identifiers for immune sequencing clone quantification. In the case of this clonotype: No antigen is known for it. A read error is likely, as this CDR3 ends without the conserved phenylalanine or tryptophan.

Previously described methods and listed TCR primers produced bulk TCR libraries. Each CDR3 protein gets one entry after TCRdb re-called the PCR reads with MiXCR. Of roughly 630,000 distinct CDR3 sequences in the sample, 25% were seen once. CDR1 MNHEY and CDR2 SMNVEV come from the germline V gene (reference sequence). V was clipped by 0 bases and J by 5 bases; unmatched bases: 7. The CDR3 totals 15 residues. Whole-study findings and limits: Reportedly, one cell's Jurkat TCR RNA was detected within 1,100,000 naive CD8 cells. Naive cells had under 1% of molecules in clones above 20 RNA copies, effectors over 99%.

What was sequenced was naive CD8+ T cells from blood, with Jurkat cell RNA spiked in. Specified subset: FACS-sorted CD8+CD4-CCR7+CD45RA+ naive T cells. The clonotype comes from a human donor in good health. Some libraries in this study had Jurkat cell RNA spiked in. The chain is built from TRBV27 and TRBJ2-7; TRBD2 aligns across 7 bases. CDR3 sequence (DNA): TGTGCCAGCAGTTTATCTGGCGGGAGTAACAACGAGCAGTACTCC. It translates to CASSLSGGSNNEQYS.